Each of the 5 T cell receptor beta chains below was sequenced from the same sample in a study of T cell repertoires in cytomegalovirus infection (dated 2019 in TCRdb). TCRdb shows the sequencer as Illumina HiSeq 1500. TCRdb reprocessed the public reads (quality trimming at Q25 with fastp, clone calling with MiXCR) and kept in-frame beta chains. Each entry is one CDR3 protein sequence, shown with its most common DNA and genes. The sample table contains roughly 320,000 distinct CDR3 sequences; only one count was recorded for about a tenth of them. Less than 3% of the sample is in the top ten clones. Material: PBMCs. The receptor source for this set is a human donor in good health (CMV status not recorded). Some clones in this sample may be carry-over from other donors' samples.

This clonotype was observed a handful of times. The chain carries TRBV29-1 and TRBJ2-5; D not certain. V shed 3 bases and J shed 5 bases, with 19 bases lying between them. Germline V gene sequence: CDR1 SQVTM, CDR2 ANQGSEA. This CDR3 contains 15 residues. DNA for the CDR3: TGCAGCGTTGATGTGCAGCGAACATTTCATGAGACCCAGTACTTC. It specifies CSVDVQRTFHETQYF.

This clonotype was picked up many times. In nucleotides, the CDR3 is TGTGCCAGCAGTTACTCCCGGACTAGCGGATACCAAGAGACCCAGTACTTC. Translation gives CASSYSRTSGYQETQYF. The rearrangement links TRBV6-5 to TRBJ2-5, with TRBD2 identical over 10 bases. The CDR3 covers 17 residues. The germline V gene encodes CDR1 MNHEY and CDR2 SVGAGI. V was pared by 0 bases and J by 0 bases, with 4 bases of the junction left unmatched.

Ten or more counts support this clonotype. The chain has TRBV5-6 and TRBJ1-5; TRBD1 might be the D (6 bases). V was clipped by 3 bases and J by 3 bases, with 13 bases between them. The CDR3 contains 15 residues. CDR1 is SGHDT, CDR2 YYEEEE, per germline. CDR3 DNA: TGTGCCAGCAGCTGGGGACATTTTAACAATCAGCCCCAGCATTTT. Translated: CASSWGHFNNQPQHF.

The chain carries TRBV20-1 and TRBJ1-5, with D unclear. The CDR3 is made up of 16 amino acids. The germline V gene encodes CDR1 DFQATT and CDR2 SNEGSKA (reference sequence). Trimming shortened V by 0 bases and J by 3 bases, and 15 bases separated the two germline ends. For the CDR3, the DNA is TGCAGTGCTAGAGATATGGGTTGGGGATACAATCAGCCCCAGCATTTT. It yields the protein CSARDMGWGYNQPQHF.

This clonotype was picked up many times. The CDR3 region has the DNA TGTGCCAGCAGCCCCCTGGACTACGAGCAGTACTTC. Translation gives CASSPLDYEQYF. The chain couples TRBV7-8 to TRBJ2-7, with D hard to call. This CDR3 spans 12 amino acids. The germline gives CDR1 SGHVS, CDR2 FQNEAQ. The V end lost 5 bases, the J end lost 3 bases, and 8 bases lay between the germline ends. The full variable domain, in which reference TRBV7-8 and TRBJ2-7 provide the parts outside the CDR3, is GAGVSQSPRYKVAKRGQDVALRCDPISGHVSLFWYQQALGQGPEFLTYFQNEAQLDKSGLPSDRFFAERPEGSVSTLKIQRTQQEDSAVYLCASSPLDYEQYFGPGTRLTVT.